These T cell receptor beta chains were read from a single sample in a study of Ad26.COV2.S vaccination and SARS-CoV-2 variants. TCRdb's table, derived via immunoSEQ multiplex PCR, lists solely in-frame clones and lacks some. The sample lists about 440,000 clones, roughly nine tenths occurring once. Sequencing was performed on peripheral blood, taken in a trial of Ad26.COV2.S vaccine versus placebo. Source of these receptors: a person aged 18-60 years who received the Ad26.COV2.S COVID-19 vaccine or a placebo. The CDR3 runs from the conserved cysteine through the conserved F or W. Each record gives: V gene, clone size, J gene, D gene, CDR3 length, CDR3 DNA, CDR3 protein. D genes are given only for firm matches. Clone size is given for some rows only: seen once, a few or many times, or a class if the clone is expanded.

v_gene: TRBV6-5; abundance: .; j_gene: TRBJ1-2; d_gene: .; len: 16; CDR3nt: TGTGCCAGCAGTTACTCGTCAGGGGCTTCTAACTATGGCTACACCTTC; CDR3aa: CASSYSSGASNYGYTF
v_gene: TRBV6-5; abundance: .; j_gene: TRBJ2-3; d_gene: .; len: 15; CDR3nt: TGTGCCAGCAGTCTGAGGACCGCTCTCACAGATACGCAGTATTTT; CDR3aa: CASSLRTALTDTQYF
v_gene: TRBV5-5; abundance: .; j_gene: TRBJ1-5; d_gene: .; len: 16; CDR3nt: TGTGCCAGCAGCCCCGGCTCCGGGAGGAGCAATCAGCCCCAGCATTTT; CDR3aa: CASSPGSGRSNQPQHF
v_gene: TRBV5-1; abundance: .; j_gene: TRBJ1-1; d_gene: .; len: 14; CDR3nt: TGCGCCAGCAGCCCCTCGGGCCCCACTAGAAAAGCTTTCTTT; CDR3aa: CASSPSGPTRKAFF
v_gene: TRBV19; abundance: .; j_gene: TRBJ1-1; d_gene: .; len: 14; CDR3nt: TGTGCCAGTAGCCACAGTGGAGCGAACACTGAAGCTTTCTTT; CDR3aa: CASSHSGANTEAFF
v_gene: TRBV5-1; abundance: .; j_gene: TRBJ2-5; d_gene: .; len: 16; CDR3nt: TGCGCCAGCAGTCCCAGGTTTCGTAGCCAACAAGAGACCCAGTACTTC; CDR3aa: CASSPRFRSQQETQYF
v_gene: TRBV14; abundance: .; j_gene: TRBJ1-1; d_gene: .; len: 14; CDR3nt: TGTGCCAGCAGCTCCGAAACCTTTACTGGGGAAGCTTTCTTT; CDR3aa: CASSSETFTGEAFF
v_gene: TRBV15; abundance: .; j_gene: TRBJ1-6; d_gene: TRBD1; len: 18; CDR3nt: TGTGCCACCAGCAGAGCGGGGGACAGGGGGTCCTATAATTCACCCCTCCACTTT; CDR3aa: CATSRAGDRGSYNSPLHF
v_gene: TRBV7-2; abundance: .; j_gene: TRBJ1-3; d_gene: .; len: 15; CDR3nt: TGTGCCAGCAGCAAACCGGGACGCACTGGAAACACCATATATTTT; CDR3aa: CASSKPGRTGNTIYF
v_gene: TRBV2; abundance: .; j_gene: TRBJ2-7; d_gene: .; len: 15; CDR3nt: TGTGCCAGCAGTGACTTGTGGCGGTCTGACTACGAGCAGTACTTC; CDR3aa: CASSDLWRSDYEQYF
v_gene: TRBV19; abundance: .; j_gene: TRBJ2-1; d_gene: .; len: 13; CDR3nt: TGTGCCAGTAGTACACTAAGAAACAATGAGCAGTTCTTC; CDR3aa: CASSTLRNNEQFF
v_gene: TRBV4-2; abundance: .; j_gene: TRBJ2-7; d_gene: TRBD2; len: 14; CDR3nt: TGTGCCAGCAGCCAAGATGGGAGCGGGAGCCAGCAGTACTTC; CDR3aa: CASSQDGSGSQQYF
v_gene: TRBV29-1; abundance: .; j_gene: TRBJ2-2; d_gene: TRBD1; len: 14; CDR3nt: TGCAGCGCCATGACAGGGGCGAACACCGGGGAGCTGTTTTTT; CDR3aa: CSAMTGANTGELFF
v_gene: TRBV19; abundance: .; j_gene: TRBJ1-1; d_gene: .; len: 12; CDR3nt: TGTGCCAGTTATGACAGGAACACTGAAGCTTTCTTT; CDR3aa: CASYDRNTEAFF
v_gene: TRBV5-4; abundance: .; j_gene: TRBJ2-1; d_gene: .; len: 13; CDR3nt: TGTGCCAGCAGCCCCAAAGCCCGTAATGAGCAGTTCTTC; CDR3aa: CASSPKARNEQFF
v_gene: TRBV12-3/TRBV12-4; abundance: once; j_gene: TRBJ2-5; d_gene: .; len: 12; CDR3nt: TGTGCCAGCAGTTCCAGTCAAGAGACCCAGTACTTC; CDR3aa: CASSSSQETQYF
v_gene: TRBV2; abundance: .; j_gene: TRBJ1-4; d_gene: .; len: 13; CDR3nt: TGTGCCGGTAGGACAAGCATTAATGAAAAACTGTTTTTT; CDR3aa: CAGRTSINEKLFF
v_gene: TRBV20-1; abundance: .; j_gene: TRBJ2-3; d_gene: .; len: 10; CDR3nt: TGCAGTGCTAGGAGGAATACGCAGTATTTT; CDR3aa: CSARRNTQYF
v_gene: TRBV7-3; abundance: .; j_gene: TRBJ2-1; d_gene: TRBD1; len: 13; CDR3nt: TGTGCCAGCAGGGCCGGACAGGTGGGTGAGCAGTTCTTC; CDR3aa: CASRAGQVGEQFF
v_gene: TRBV5-8; abundance: .; j_gene: TRBJ2-2; d_gene: .; len: 14; CDR3nt: TGTGCCAGCAGCTTGGGGGGGAGTCCCGGGGAGCTGTTTTTT; CDR3aa: CASSLGGSPGELFF
v_gene: TRBV30; abundance: .; j_gene: TRBJ1-2; d_gene: .; len: 12; CDR3nt: TGTGCCTATACTAGGGTGAACTATGGCTACACCTTC; CDR3aa: CAYTRVNYGYTF
v_gene: TRBV19; abundance: few; j_gene: TRBJ2-1; d_gene: .; len: 12; CDR3nt: TGTGCCAGTAGTATCCCCTACAATGAGCAGTTCTTC; CDR3aa: CASSIPYNEQFF
v_gene: TRBV12-2; abundance: .; j_gene: TRBJ2-2; d_gene: .; len: 17; CDR3nt: TGTGCAAGTCGCTTAGCACCCCTAGCGGGAGGTTTAGGGGAGCTGTTTTTT; CDR3aa: CASRLAPLAGGLGELFF
v_gene: TRBV5-1; abundance: .; j_gene: TRBJ1-1; d_gene: .; len: 17; CDR3nt: TGCGCCAGCAGCTTGGGGGGCACGGCCGGGGCGAACACTGAAGCTTTCTTT; CDR3aa: CASSLGGTAGANTEAFF
v_gene: TRBV30; abundance: few; j_gene: TRBJ1-1; d_gene: .; len: 16; CDR3nt: TGTGCCTGGAACCCTTCCTTCGGGGGGGGGAACACTGAAGCTTTCTTT; CDR3aa: CAWNPSFGGGNTEAFF
v_gene: TRBV7-2; abundance: once; j_gene: TRBJ2-1; d_gene: .; len: 12; CDR3nt: TGTGCCAGCAGCTTACTCCGTGGGGGGCAGTTCTTC; CDR3aa: CASSLLRGGQFF
v_gene: TRBV19; abundance: .; j_gene: TRBJ2-2; d_gene: TRBD2; len: 18; CDR3nt: TGTGCCAGTAGCGCGGGACTAGCGGGAGGGCTAAACACCGGGGAGCTGTTTTTT; CDR3aa: CASSAGLAGGLNTGELFF
v_gene: TRBV7-9; abundance: .; j_gene: TRBJ2-1; d_gene: .; len: 14; CDR3nt: TGTGCCGTGACTCTTAGGGCGACCTACAATGAGCAGTTCTTC; CDR3aa: CAVTLRATYNEQFF
v_gene: TRBV4-2; abundance: once; j_gene: TRBJ2-1; d_gene: .; len: 17; CDR3nt: TGTGCCAGCAGCCAAGATCGGGGGACAGAAAATTCCAATGAGCAGTTCTTC; CDR3aa: CASSQDRGTENSNEQFF
v_gene: TRBV28; abundance: once; j_gene: TRBJ1-3; d_gene: TRBD1; len: 15; CDR3nt: TGTGCCAGCAGTTTTCTCTCGGACAGGGCAGACACCATATATTTT; CDR3aa: CASSFLSDRADTIYF
v_gene: TRBV5-6; abundance: .; j_gene: TRBJ1-1; d_gene: TRBD1; len: 16; CDR3nt: TGTGCCAGCAGCTTGGCGGGCAGGGGGATGAACACTGAAGCTTTCTTT; CDR3aa: CASSLAGRGMNTEAFF
v_gene: TRBV5-1; abundance: .; j_gene: TRBJ2-1; d_gene: TRBD2; len: 15; CDR3nt: TGCGCCAGCGGGGTGGTAGCGGGCAACTACAATGAGCAGTTCTTC; CDR3aa: CASGVVAGNYNEQFF
v_gene: TRBV5-1; abundance: .; j_gene: TRBJ2-6; d_gene: .; len: 14; CDR3nt: TGCGCCAGCAGCCTCCAATGGAACGCCAACGTCCTGACTTTC; CDR3aa: CASSLQWNANVLTF
v_gene: TRBV11-3; abundance: .; j_gene: TRBJ2-1; d_gene: TRBD2; len: 14; CDR3nt: TGTGCCAGCAGCCCGGGGGGACCCCTCAATGAGCAGTTCTTC; CDR3aa: CASSPGGPLNEQFF
v_gene: TRBV19; abundance: .; j_gene: TRBJ1-5; d_gene: .; len: 14; CDR3nt: TGTGCCAGTAGTTTCCGACACAGCAATCAGCCCCAGCATTTT; CDR3aa: CASSFRHSNQPQHF
v_gene: TRBV7-2; abundance: .; j_gene: TRBJ2-2; d_gene: .; len: 15; CDR3nt: TGTGCCAGCAGCTCTAATCAGGGTGGAACCGGGGAGCTGTTTTTT; CDR3aa: CASSSNQGGTGELFF
v_gene: TRBV28; abundance: .; j_gene: TRBJ2-4; d_gene: .; len: 14; CDR3nt: TGTGCCAGCAGTTCCCCACTAGCCAAAAACATTCAGTACTTC; CDR3aa: CASSSPLAKNIQYF
v_gene: TRBV27; abundance: .; j_gene: TRBJ2-5; d_gene: .; len: 13; CDR3nt: TGTGCCAGCAGCAAACAGGGATGGGAGACCCAGTACTTC; CDR3aa: CASSKQGWETQYF
v_gene: TRBV5-1; abundance: .; j_gene: TRBJ2-7; d_gene: TRBD2; len: 20; CDR3nt: TGCGCCAGCAGCTTGGCCATCCCCGGGACTAGCGGGAGGGGCTCCTACGAGCAGTACTTC; CDR3aa: CASSLAIPGTSGRGSYEQYF
v_gene: TRBV28; abundance: .; j_gene: TRBJ2-2; d_gene: TRBD1; len: 15; CDR3nt: TGTGCCAGCAGTCCTACCGGGACAGGGGTCGGGGAGCTGTTTTTT; CDR3aa: CASSPTGTGVGELFF
v_gene: TRBV7-8; abundance: .; j_gene: TRBJ2-7; d_gene: TRBD1; len: 17; CDR3nt: TGTGCCAGCAGCACGGGACAGATTAACGCTGCCTCCTACGAGCAGTACTTC; CDR3aa: CASSTGQINAASYEQYF
v_gene: TRBV11-2; abundance: .; j_gene: TRBJ2-2; d_gene: .; len: 14; CDR3nt: TGTGCCAGCAGCTCCACAGAAGTCACCGGGGAGCTGTTTTTT; CDR3aa: CASSSTEVTGELFF
v_gene: TRBV28; abundance: .; j_gene: TRBJ2-2; d_gene: TRBD2; len: 15; CDR3nt: TGTGCCAGCAGTGCACCGGGACCGGGGGGCGGGGAGCTGTTTTTT; CDR3aa: CASSAPGPGGGELFF
v_gene: TRBV6-2/TRBV6-3; abundance: .; j_gene: TRBJ2-7; d_gene: TRBD1; len: 16; CDR3nt: TGTGCCAGCAGTTACTCGGGGACAGGATTCACCTACGAGCAGTACTTC; CDR3aa: CASSYSGTGFTYEQYF
v_gene: TRBV3-1/TRBV3-2; abundance: once; j_gene: TRBJ2-2; d_gene: .; len: 14; CDR3nt: TGTGCCAGCAGCCTCCTCGGACGGAACGGGGAGCTGTTTTTT; CDR3aa: CASSLLGRNGELFF